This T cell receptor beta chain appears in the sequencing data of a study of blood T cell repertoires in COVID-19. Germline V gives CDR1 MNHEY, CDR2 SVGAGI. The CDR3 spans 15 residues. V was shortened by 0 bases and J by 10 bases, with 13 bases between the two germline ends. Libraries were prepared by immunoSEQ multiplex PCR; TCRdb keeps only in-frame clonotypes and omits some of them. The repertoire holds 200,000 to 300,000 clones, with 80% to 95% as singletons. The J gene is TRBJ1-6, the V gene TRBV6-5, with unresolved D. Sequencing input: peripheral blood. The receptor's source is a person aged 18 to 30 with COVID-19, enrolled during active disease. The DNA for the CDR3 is TGTGCCAGCAGTTACTCGAGCCTGATCGAGTCACCCCTCCACTTT. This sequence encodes CASSYSSLIESPLHF.